Listed below are T cell receptor beta chains from one sample, sequenced in a study of T cells in Graves' hyperthyroidism and ophthalmopathy. TCRdb ran MiXCR on the multiplex PCR reads and lists one entry per CDR3 protein. The sample comprises hundreds of thousands of distinct CDR3 sequences, more than 20% of which are singletons, and 30% to 40% rests with the top ten. The sequenced sample consisted of blood. These receptors came from a man aged 25-40 years with Graves' ophthalmopathy. Both conserved end residues are part of each CDR3. Each record gives: J gene, D gene, clone size, V gene, CDR3 protein, CDR3 DNA. D genes are given only for firm matches. Size is stated for part of the rows, as once, few or many counts, or as a class when the clone is expanded.

TRBJ2-2	TRBD2	-	TRBV12-3/TRBV12-4	CAGTSENTGELFF	TGTGCCGGAACTAGCGAGAACACCGGGGAGCTGTTTTTT
TRBJ2-7	-	many	TRBV30	CAWSVLEPIAYEQYF	TGTGCCTGGAGTGTATTGGAGCCGATCGCCTACGAGCAGTACTTC
TRBJ2-3	TRBD2	few	TRBV7-9	CASSLALGLAGTQDTQYF	TGTGCCAGCAGCTTAGCCCTGGGACTAGCGGGTACCCAGGATACGCAGTATTTT
TRBJ1-5	-	many	TRBV28	CASSLLNLIDQPQHF	TGTGCCAGCAGTTTACTGAACCTCATCGATCAGCCCCAGCATTTT
TRBJ2-7	-	-	TRBV9	CASSVGGVNEQYF	TGTGCCAGCAGCGTAGGGGGGGTTAACGAGCAGTACTTC
TRBJ2-2	-	-	TRBV2	CASSEEGRGAGELFF	TGTGCCAGCAGTGAAGAGGGCAGGGGGGCCGGGGAGCTGTTTTTT
TRBJ2-7	TRBD1	many	TRBV5-1	CASSLTGQPTHSYEQYF	TGCGCCAGCAGCTTGACGGGACAGCCTACCCACTCCTACGAGCAGTACTTC
TRBJ1-4	-	-	TRBV4-3	CASSQDLIVGGYKKLFF	TGCGCCAGCAGCCAAGACCTCATCGTTGGGGGCTATAAAAAACTGTTTTTT
TRBJ2-7	TRBD2	many	TRBV30	CAWSVLAGSRYEQYF	TGTGCCTGGAGTGTATTAGCGGGAAGTCGGTACGAGCAGTACTTC
TRBJ2-5	TRBD2	few	TRBV28	CASSLTLAAIQETQYF	TGTGCCAGCAGTTTGACGCTAGCGGCCATCCAAGAGACCCAGTACTTC
TRBJ2-1	TRBD2	-	TRBV18	CASSPPEAGVDEQFF	TGTGCCAGCTCACCACCGGAAGCGGGAGTCGATGAGCAGTTCTTC
TRBJ2-7	-	many	TRBV7-9	CASSFGGDSYEQYF	TGTGCCAGCAGCTTCGGCGGAGACTCCTACGAGCAGTACTTC
TRBJ1-1	-	-	TRBV3-1	CASSQKPGHRTVEAFF	TGTGCCAGCAGCCAAAAGCCGGGACACAGGACGGTTGAAGCTTTCTTT
TRBJ2-1	-	few	TRBV11-2	CASSLTGLTLFF	TGTGCCAGCAGCCTGACCGGCCTCACCCTGTTCTTC
TRBJ1-5	TRBD1	-	TRBV3-1	CASSQGDRVWGQPQHF	TGTGCCAGCAGCCAAGGGGACAGGGTGTGGGGTCAGCCCCAGCATTTT
TRBJ2-5	TRBD2	-	TRBV19	CASSKAGEETQYF	TGTGCCAGTAGTAAGGCGGGAGAAGAGACCCAGTACTTC
TRBJ1-1	-	few	TRBV20-1	CSASRGVNTEAFF	TGCAGTGCTAGTCGGGGGGTGAACACTGAAGCTTTCTTT
TRBJ2-7	-	many	TRBV7-9	CASALPDVDPNLPSEQYF	TGTGCCAGCGCCCTCCCGGACGTAGACCCAAACCTACCTTCGGAGCAGTACTTC
TRBJ2-2	-	many	TRBV6-1	CASSPRQTGELFF	TGTGCCAGCAGTCCGAGACAGACCGGGGAGCTGTTTTTT
TRBJ2-2	TRBD1	few	TRBV7-7	CASSPGTENTGELFF	TGTGCTAGCAGTCCCGGGACAGAGAACACCGGGGAGCTGTTTTTT
TRBJ1-5	TRBD1	few	TRBV6-2/TRBV6-3	CASRYRDREYQPQHF	TGTGCCAGCAGATACCGGGACAGAGAGTATCAGCCCCAGCATTTT
TRBJ2-7	TRBD2	-	TRBV7-2	CASRQGLALHEQYF	TGTGCCAGCAGACAGGGACTAGCCCTCCACGAGCAGTACTTC
TRBJ2-7	-	many	TRBV18	CASSPGTKGFRSSYEQYF	TGTGCCAGCTCACCCGGGACAAAGGGATTTCGGAGCTCCTACGAGCAGTACTTC
TRBJ2-7	-	-	TRBV13	CASSLGLGVPNEQYF	TGTGCCAGCAGCTTAGGCCTGGGGGTTCCGAACGAGCAGTACTTC
TRBJ2-1	TRBD2	-	TRBV28	CASSTILGGRAYNEQFF	TGTGCCAGCAGTACCATTCTGGGCGGGAGGGCCTACAATGAGCAGTTCTTC
TRBJ2-5	-	few	TRBV3-1	CASSQEGGVKTQYF	TGTGCCAGCAGCCAAGAGGGGGGAGTGAAGACCCAGTACTTC
TRBJ2-1	-	few	TRBV4-2	CASSQVRGWRNEQFF	TGTGCCAGCAGCCAAGTAAGAGGATGGAGAAATGAGCAGTTCTTC
TRBJ2-3	TRBD2	many	TRBV3-1	CASSQQWEGLDTQYF	TGTGCCAGCAGCCAACAGTGGGAGGGCCTGGATACGCAGTATTTT
TRBJ2-4	-	-	TRBV5-8	CASSVPGQIAKNIQYF	TGTGCCAGCAGCGTACCGGGCCAAATAGCCAAAAACATTCAGTACTTC
TRBJ2-7	-	many	TRBV27	CASKEGPGDEQYF	TGTGCCAGCAAGGAGGGGCCAGGGGACGAGCAGTACTTC
TRBJ1-6	-	-	TRBV4-2	CASSQERMEDSPLHF	TGTGCCAGCAGCCAAGAAAGAATGGAGGATTCACCCCTCCACTTT
TRBJ1-6	TRBD1	many	TRBV28	CASSKGTGNNSPLHF	TGTGCCAGCAGTAAGGGGACAGGCAATAATTCACCCCTCCACTTT
TRBJ1-3	-	-	TRBV4-1	CASSQPVGGGNTIYF	TGCGCCAGCAGCCAGCCGGTGGGCGGGGGAAACACCATATATTTT
TRBJ2-3	-	once	TRBV24-1	CATSDGRSLRTDTQYF	TGTGCCACCAGTGACGGGCGGAGTCTACGCACAGATACGCAGTATTTT
TRBJ1-1	-	few	TRBV20-1	CSARVGSEAFF	TGCAGTGCTAGAGTGGGGTCTGAAGCTTTCTTT
TRBJ2-4	-	few	TRBV2	CASSDGQYKNIQYF	TGTGCCAGCAGTGACGGACAGTACAAAAACATTCAGTACTTC
TRBJ1-2	-	many	TRBV11-2	CASSPIRQDRNYGYTF	TGTGCCAGCAGCCCCATCCGCCAGGATCGGAACTATGGCTACACCTTC
TRBJ1-1	TRBD1	few	TRBV10-3	CAISNRGYLMNTEAFF	TGTGCCATCAGCAACAGGGGCTACCTTATGAACACTGAAGCTTTCTTT
TRBJ1-5	-	-	TRBV10-3	CAIGRDGGPAQHF	TGTGCCATCGGTAGGGACGGGGGACCGGCCCAGCATTTT
TRBJ2-2	TRBD2	few	TRBV6-5	CASSYSASGTPGELFF	TGTGCCAGCAGTTACTCGGCTAGCGGGACCCCCGGGGAGCTGTTTTTT
TRBJ1-1	-	few	TRBV28	CASSLTLMNTEAFF	TGTGCCAGCAGTTTGACACTGATGAACACTGAAGCTTTCTTT
TRBJ1-5	TRBD1	-	TRBV14	CASSQMGQGISNQPQHF	TGTGCCAGCAGCCAAATGGGACAGGGGATAAGCAATCAGCCCCAGCATTTT
TRBJ1-5	TRBD1	-	TRBV7-8	CASSPRGGRVGYQPQHF	TGTGCCAGCAGCCCTCGAGGGGGCAGGGTAGGTTATCAGCCCCAGCATTTT
TRBJ1-5	TRBD1	-	TRBV15	CATSPGQGNQPQHF	TGTGCCACCAGCCCGGGACAGGGAAATCAGCCCCAGCATTTT
TRBJ1-6	-	-	TRBV6-2/TRBV6-3	CASSGGESYNSPLHF	TGTGCCAGCAGTGGGGGAGAGAGCTATAATTCACCCCTCCACTTT
TRBJ1-2	TRBD1	many	TRBV5-5	CASSLSGTGGYGYTF	TGTGCCAGCAGCTTGAGCGGGACAGGGGGCTATGGCTACACCTTC